This TCR beta chain was recorded in a study of blood T cell repertoires in COVID-19. In the original processing: Researchers report that nucleated cell counts were estimated from reference gene primer amplification. Here immunoSEQ multiplex PCR was the method, and the copy in TCRdb shows in-frame clones only, minus some. V and J calls plus clone size are reproduced from that table; the DNA served to infer D and trimming. The sample lists tens of thousands of clones; about 80% were seen once. Germline loops: CDR1 SNHLY, CDR2 FYNNEI. There are 16 residues in the CDR3. V dropped 3 bases and J dropped 0 bases, with 11 bases sitting between them.

This TCR came from a man in his 60s with acute or convalescent COVID-19. The specimen sequenced was peripheral blood. This chain connects TRBV2 to TRBJ1-4; D gene uncertain. The CDR3 DNA is TGTGCCAGCAGTGACCGGAGCCTATCAACTAATGAAAAACTGTTTTTT. Translating it yields CASSDRSLSTNEKLFF. Together with reference TRBV2 and TRBJ1-4, the CDR3 gives the full variable domain: EPEVTQTPSHQVTQMGQEVILRCVPISNHLYFYWYRQILGQKVEFLVSFYNNEISEKSEIFDDQFSVERPDGSNFTLKIRSTKLEDSAMYFCASSDRSLSTNEKLFFGSGTQLSVL.